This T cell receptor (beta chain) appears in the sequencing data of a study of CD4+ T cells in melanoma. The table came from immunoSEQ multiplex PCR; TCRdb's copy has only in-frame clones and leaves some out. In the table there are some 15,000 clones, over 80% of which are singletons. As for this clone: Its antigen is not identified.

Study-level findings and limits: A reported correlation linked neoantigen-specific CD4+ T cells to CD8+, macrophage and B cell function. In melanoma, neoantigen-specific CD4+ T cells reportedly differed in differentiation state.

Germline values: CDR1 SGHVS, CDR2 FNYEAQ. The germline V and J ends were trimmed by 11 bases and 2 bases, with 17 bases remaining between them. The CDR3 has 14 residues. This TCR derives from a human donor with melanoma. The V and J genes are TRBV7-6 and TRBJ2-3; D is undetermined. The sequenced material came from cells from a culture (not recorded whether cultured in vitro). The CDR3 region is CALWYYRYTDTQYF. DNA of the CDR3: TGTGCCTTATGGTATTACCGGTACACAGATACGCAGTATTTT. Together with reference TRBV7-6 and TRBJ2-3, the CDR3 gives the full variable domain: GAGVSQSPRYKVTKRGQDVALRCDPISGHVSLYWYRQALGQGPEFLTYFNYEAQQDKSGLPNDRFSAERPEGSISTLTIQRTEQRDSAMYRCALWYYRYTDTQYFGPGTRLTVL.